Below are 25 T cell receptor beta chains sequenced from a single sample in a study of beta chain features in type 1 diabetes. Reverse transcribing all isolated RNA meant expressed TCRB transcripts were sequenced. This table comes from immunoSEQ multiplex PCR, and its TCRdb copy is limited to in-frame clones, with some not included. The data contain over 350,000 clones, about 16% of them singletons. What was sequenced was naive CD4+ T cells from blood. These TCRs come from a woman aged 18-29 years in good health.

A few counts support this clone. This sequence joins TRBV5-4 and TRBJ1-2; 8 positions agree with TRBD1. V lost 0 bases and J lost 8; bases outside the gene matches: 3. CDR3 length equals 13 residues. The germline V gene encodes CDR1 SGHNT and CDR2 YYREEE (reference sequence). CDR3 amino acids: CASSLEAGGGYTF. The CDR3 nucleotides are TGTGCCAGCAGCTTGGAGGCAGGGGGCGGCTACACCTTC.

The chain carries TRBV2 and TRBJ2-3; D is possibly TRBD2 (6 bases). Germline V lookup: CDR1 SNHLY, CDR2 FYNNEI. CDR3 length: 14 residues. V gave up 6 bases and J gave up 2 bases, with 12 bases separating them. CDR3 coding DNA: TGTGCCAGCAGCCGGGACTGGAACACAGATACGCAGTATTTT. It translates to CASSRDWNTDTQYF.

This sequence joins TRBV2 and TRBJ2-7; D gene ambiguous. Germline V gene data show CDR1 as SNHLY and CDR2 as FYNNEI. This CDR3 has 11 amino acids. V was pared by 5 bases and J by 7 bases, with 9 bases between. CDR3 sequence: CASSSDGEQYF. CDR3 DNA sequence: TGTGCCAGCAGTAGCGACGGGGAGCAGTACTTC.

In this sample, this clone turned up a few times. The CDR3 DNA follows: TGCAGCGTTGGTAGGGAGTCAGATACGCAGTATTTT. It encodes CSVGRESDTQYF. The J gene is TRBJ2-3, the V gene TRBV29-1, with a weak D call TRBD2 (5 bases). CDR3 size: 12 residues. Deletions cut 4 bases from V and 4 bases from J, with 9 bases between. Germline V lookup: CDR1 SQVTM, CDR2 ANQGSEA.

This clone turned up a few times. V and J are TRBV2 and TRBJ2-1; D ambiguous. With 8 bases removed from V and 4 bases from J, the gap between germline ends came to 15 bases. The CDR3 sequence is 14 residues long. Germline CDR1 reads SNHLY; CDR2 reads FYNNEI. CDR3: CASQEQNPYNEQFF. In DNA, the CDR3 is TGTGCCAGCCAGGAACAGAATCCTTACAATGAGCAGTTCTTC.

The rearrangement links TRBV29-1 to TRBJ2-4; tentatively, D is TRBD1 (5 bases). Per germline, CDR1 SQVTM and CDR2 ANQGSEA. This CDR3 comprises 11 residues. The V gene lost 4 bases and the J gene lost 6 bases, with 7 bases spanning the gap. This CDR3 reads CSVGGGNIQYF. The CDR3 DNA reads TGCAGCGTTGGGGGCGGAAACATTCAGTACTTC.

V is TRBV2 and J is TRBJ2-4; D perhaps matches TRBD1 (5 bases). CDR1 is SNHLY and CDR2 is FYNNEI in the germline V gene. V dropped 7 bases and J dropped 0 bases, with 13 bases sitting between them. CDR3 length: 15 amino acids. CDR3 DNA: TGTGCCAGCATCCTCGCAGGGCTAGCCAAAAACATTCAGTACTTC. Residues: CASILAGLAKNIQYF.

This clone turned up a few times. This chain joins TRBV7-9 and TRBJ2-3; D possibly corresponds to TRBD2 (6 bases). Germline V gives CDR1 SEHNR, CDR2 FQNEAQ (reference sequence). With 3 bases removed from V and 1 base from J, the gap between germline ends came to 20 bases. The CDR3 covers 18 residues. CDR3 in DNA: TGTGCCAGCAGCTTCGGAGTCCTGCGGGGCCGCGGCACAGATACGCAGTATTTT. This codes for CASSFGVLRGRGTDTQYF.

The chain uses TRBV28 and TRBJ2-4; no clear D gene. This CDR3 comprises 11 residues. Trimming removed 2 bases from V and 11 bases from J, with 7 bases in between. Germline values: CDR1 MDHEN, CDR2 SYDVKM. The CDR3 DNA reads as TGTGCCAGCAGTTTAGAGAATCTTCAGTACTTC. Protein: CASSLENLQYF.

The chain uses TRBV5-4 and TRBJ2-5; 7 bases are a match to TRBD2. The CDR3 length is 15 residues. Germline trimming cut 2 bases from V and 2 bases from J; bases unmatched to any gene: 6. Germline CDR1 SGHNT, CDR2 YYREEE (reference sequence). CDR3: CASSLPGAGQETQYF. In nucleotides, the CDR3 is TGTGCCAGCAGCTTACCGGGAGCGGGGCAAGAGACCCAGTACTTC.

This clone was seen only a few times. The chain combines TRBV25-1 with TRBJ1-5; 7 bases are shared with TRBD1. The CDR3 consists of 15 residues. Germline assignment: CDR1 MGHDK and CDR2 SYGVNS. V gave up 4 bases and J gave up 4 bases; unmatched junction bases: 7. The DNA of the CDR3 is TGTGCCAGCAGTGTAGGGGCAGGGGGAAATCAGCCCCAGCATTTT. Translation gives CASSVGAGGNQPQHF.

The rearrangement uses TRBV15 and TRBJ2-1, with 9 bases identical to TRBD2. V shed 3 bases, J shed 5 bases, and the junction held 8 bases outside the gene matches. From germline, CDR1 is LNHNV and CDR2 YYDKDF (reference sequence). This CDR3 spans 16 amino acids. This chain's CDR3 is CATSSLLAGGDNEQFF. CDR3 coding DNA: TGTGCCACCAGCAGCCTCCTTGCGGGGGGGGACAATGAGCAGTTCTTC.

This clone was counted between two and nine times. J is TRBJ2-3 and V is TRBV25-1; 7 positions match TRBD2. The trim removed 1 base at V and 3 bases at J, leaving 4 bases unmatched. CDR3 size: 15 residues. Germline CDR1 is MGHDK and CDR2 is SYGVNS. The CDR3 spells CASSEFGLETDTQYF. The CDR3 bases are TGTGCCAGCAGTGAATTTGGACTAGAGACAGATACGCAGTATTTT.

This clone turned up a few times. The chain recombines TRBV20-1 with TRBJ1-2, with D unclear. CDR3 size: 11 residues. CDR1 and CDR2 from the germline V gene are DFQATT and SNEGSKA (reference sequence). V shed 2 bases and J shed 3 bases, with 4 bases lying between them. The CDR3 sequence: CSARLDYGYTF. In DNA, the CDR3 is TGCAGTGCTAGACTCGACTATGGCTACACCTTC.

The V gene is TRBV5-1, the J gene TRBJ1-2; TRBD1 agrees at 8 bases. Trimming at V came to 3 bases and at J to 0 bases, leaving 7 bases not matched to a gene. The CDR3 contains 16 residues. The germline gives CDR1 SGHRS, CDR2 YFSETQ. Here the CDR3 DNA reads TGCGCCAGCAGCTACCAGTCGACAGGGGCTAACTATGGCTACACCTTC. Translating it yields CASSYQSTGANYGYTF.

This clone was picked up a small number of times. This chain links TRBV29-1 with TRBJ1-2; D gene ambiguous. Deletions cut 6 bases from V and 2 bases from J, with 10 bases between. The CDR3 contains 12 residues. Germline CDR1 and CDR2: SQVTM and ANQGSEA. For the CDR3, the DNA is TGCAGCGTACCCGACGGGAACTATGGCTACACCTTC. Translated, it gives CSVPDGNYGYTF.

CDR3 DNA: TGTGCCAGTAGTTTAAAGGAGCCTTGGGAGACCCAGTACTTC. This translates into CASSLKEPWETQYF. This sequence joins TRBV19 and TRBJ2-5; D not resolved. The CDR3 contains 14 residues. The germline V gene encodes CDR1 LNHDA and CDR2 SQIVND (reference sequence). Trimming removed 5 bases from V and 5 bases from J, with 15 bases in between.

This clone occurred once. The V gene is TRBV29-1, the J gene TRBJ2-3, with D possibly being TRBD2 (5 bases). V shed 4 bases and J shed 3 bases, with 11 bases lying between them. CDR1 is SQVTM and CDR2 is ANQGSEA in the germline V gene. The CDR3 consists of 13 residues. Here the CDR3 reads CSVVVGATDTQYF. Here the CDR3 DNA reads TGCAGCGTTGTAGTGGGAGCTACAGATACGCAGTATTTT.

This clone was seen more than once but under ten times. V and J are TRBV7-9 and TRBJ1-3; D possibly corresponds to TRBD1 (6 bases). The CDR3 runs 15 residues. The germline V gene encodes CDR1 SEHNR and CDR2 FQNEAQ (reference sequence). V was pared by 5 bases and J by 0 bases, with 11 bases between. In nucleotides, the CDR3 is TGTGCCAGCAGCCTGGACAGCTACTCTGGAAACACCATATATTTT. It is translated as CASSLDSYSGNTIYF.

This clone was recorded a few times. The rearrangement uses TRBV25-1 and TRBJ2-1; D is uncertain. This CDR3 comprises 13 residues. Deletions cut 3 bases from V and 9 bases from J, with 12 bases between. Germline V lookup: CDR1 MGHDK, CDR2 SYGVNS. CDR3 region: CASSERFESEQFF. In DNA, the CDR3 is TGTGCCAGCAGTGAGAGATTCGAGAGTGAGCAGTTCTTC.

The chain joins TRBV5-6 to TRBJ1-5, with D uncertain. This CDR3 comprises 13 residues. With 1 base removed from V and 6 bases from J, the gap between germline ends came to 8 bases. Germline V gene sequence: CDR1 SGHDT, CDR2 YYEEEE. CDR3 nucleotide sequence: TGTGCCAGCAGCTTGTCTCAACTTCAGCCCCAGCATTTT. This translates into CASSLSQLQPQHF. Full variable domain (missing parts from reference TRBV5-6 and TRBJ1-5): DAGVTQSPTHLIKTRGQQVTLRCSPKSGHDTVSWYQQALGQGPQFIFQYYEEEERQRGNFPDRFSGHQFPNYSSELNVNALLLGDSALYLCASSLSQLQPQHFGDGTRLSIL.

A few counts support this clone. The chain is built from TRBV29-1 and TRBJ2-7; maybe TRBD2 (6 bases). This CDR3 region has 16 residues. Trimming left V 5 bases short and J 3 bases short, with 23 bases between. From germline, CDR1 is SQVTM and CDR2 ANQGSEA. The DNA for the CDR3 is TGCAGCGTTCGGATTCTGGGCGGGGTCCCACTCTACGAGCAGTACTTC. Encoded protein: CSVRILGGVPLYEQYF.

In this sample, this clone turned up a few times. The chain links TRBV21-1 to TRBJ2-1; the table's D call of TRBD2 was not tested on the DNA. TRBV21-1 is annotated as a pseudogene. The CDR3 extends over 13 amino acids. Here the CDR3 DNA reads TGTGCCAGCACCGGGGACTCCTACAATGAGCAGTTCTTC. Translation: CASTGDSYNEQFF.

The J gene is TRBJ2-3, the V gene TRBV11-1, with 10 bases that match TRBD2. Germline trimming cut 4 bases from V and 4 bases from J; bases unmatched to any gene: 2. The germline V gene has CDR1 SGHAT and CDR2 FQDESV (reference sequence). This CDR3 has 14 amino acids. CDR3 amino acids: CASSWTSGPDTQYF. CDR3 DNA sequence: TGTGCCAGCAGCTGGACTAGCGGCCCAGATACGCAGTATTTT. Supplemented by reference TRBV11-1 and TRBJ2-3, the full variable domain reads EAEVAQSPRYKITEKSQAVAFWCDPISGHATLYWYRQILGQGPELLVQFQDESVVDDSQLPKDRFSAERLKGVDSTLKIQPAELGDSAMYLCASSWTSGPDTQYFGPGTRLTVL.

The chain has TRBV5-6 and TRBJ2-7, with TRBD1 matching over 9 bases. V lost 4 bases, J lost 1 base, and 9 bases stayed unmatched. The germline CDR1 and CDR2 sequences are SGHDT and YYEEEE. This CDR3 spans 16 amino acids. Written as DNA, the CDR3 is TGTGCCAGCAGCCCGTGGACAGGGGCATCATCCTACGAGCAGTACTTC. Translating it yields CASSPWTGASSYEQYF.